This record looks at one TCR beta chain sequence and its context. Its antigen is not known. This CDR3 comprises 15 residues. The germline V gene has CDR1 SGHDT and CDR2 YYEEEE. Trimming stripped 0 bases from V and 4 bases from J, with 13 bases between. This sample is part of a study of a mutant IDH1 vaccine in newly diagnosed glioma. Time point reported: week 47, end of study. All doses held 300 ug of mutant IDH1 20-mer peptide, with topical imiquimod. Using immunoSEQ multiplex PCR, the repertoire was profiled, and TCRdb retains in-frame clones only, with some absent. The table includes about 56,000 clones, approximately 75% detected once.

Sequences were derived from PBMCs, sampled from a glioma patient whose treatment included an IDH1 peptide vaccine. The origin of this receptor is a man aged 50 or older with glioma. The rearrangement joins TRBV5-6 to TRBJ1-2, with D uncertain. The CDR3 nucleotides read TGTGCCAGCAGCTTGGAGCAGGCCCCGTTCTATGGCTACACCTTC. It encodes CASSLEQAPFYGYTF.